The rows below give T cell receptor beta chains drawn from one sample of a study of CD8 T cells in Susac syndrome. In TCRdb, the immunoSEQ multiplex PCR reads were re-called with MiXCR into one record per CDR3 protein. The profile covers 100,000 to 150,000 distinct CDR3 sequences, with 90% to 95% appearing a single time and 0.087% taken by the ten largest. The sample was CD4+ T cells from PBMCs. These receptors all stem from a human donor in good health. CDR3s include the opening cysteine and the closing phenylalanine or tryptophan. The D gene is left open where the match is weak. Clone size is stated in some rows and not others, as once, few, many or a class when expanded.

>TRBV15|TRBJ2-1|-|-
TGTGCCACCAGCAGAGATTTCGGCAGCAATGAGCAGTTCTTC
CATSRDFGSNEQFF
>TRBV20-1|TRBJ1-4|-|-
TGCAGTGCCCCTCCCCCCGGGCTAAAGGGTGAAAAACTGTTTTTT
CSAPPPGLKGEKLFF
>TRBV6-2/TRBV6-3|TRBJ1-2|TRBD1|-
TGTGCCAGCAGTCACCGGGACAGAGACTACACCTTC
CASSHRDRDYTF
>TRBV14|TRBJ2-6|-|once
TGTGCCAGCAGCCAAGGAAGCGCCCTGTCTGGGGCCAACGTCCTGACTTTC
CASSQGSALSGANVLTF
>TRBV2|TRBJ2-7|-|-
TGTGCCAGCAGGGGGGGCTCCTACGAGCAGTACTTC
CASRGGSYEQYF
>TRBV4-3|TRBJ1-1|-|-
TGCGCCAGCAGCGATAACGGACGGCAGAACACTGAAGCTTTCTTT
CASSDNGRQNTEAFF
>TRBV9|TRBJ2-2|TRBD2|-
TGTGCCAGCAGCCCCCGACTAGCGGGAGTTCTGGGGGAGCTGTTTTTT
CASSPRLAGVLGELFF
>TRBV29-1|TRBJ2-1|-|-
TGCAGCGTTGATCGTCCCCCGTCCAATGAGCAGTTCTTC
CSVDRPPSNEQFF
>TRBV29-1|TRBJ2-5|TRBD1|-
TGCAGCGTTGAAGACCCCAGGGGGACGGGAGAGACCCAGTACTTC
CSVEDPRGTGETQYF
>TRBV4-1|TRBJ1-1|-|-
TGCGCCAGCAGCCAAGAGGCCCAGAGGGGCACTGAAGCTTTCTTT
CASSQEAQRGTEAFF
>TRBV29-1|TRBJ2-7|-|-
TGCAGCGTTAAGGGCGGACACCGAGGGTACGAGCAGTACTTC
CSVKGGHRGYEQYF
>TRBV7-9|TRBJ2-3|-|-
TGTGCCAGCAGCCCTACCATCACAGATACGCAGTATTTT
CASSPTITDTQYF
>TRBV20-1|TRBJ2-7|TRBD2|-
TGCAGTGCTACCAGGACTAGCGGGAGAGGTAACGAGCAGTACTTC
CSATRTSGRGNEQYF
>TRBV6-5|TRBJ1-1|-|-
TGTGCCAGCAGTTACGGGGGAGCGAACACTGAAGCTTTCTTT
CASSYGGANTEAFF
>TRBV29-1|TRBJ1-4|-|-
TGCAGCGTGGAACGGGACGAAAAACTGTTTTTT
CSVERDEKLFF
>TRBV7-2|TRBJ1-2|-|-
TGTGCCAGCAGCTTAGATTTGGTTGGCTACACCTTC
CASSLDLVGYTF
>TRBV7-2|TRBJ2-1|TRBD2|once
TGTGCCAGCAGCTTACTCAGCGGGAGGGGAGGCAATGAGCAGTTCTTC
CASSLLSGRGGNEQFF
>TRBV11-2|TRBJ2-4|-|-
TGTGCCAGCAGCTTAGAGCCCACGGGACTGAGGGCCAAAAACATTCAGTACTTC
CASSLEPTGLRAKNIQYF
>TRBV7-2|TRBJ1-1|TRBD1|-
TGTGCCAGCAGCTTAGCGGTACAGGGGGATGCTTTCTTT
CASSLAVQGDAFF
>TRBV24-1|TRBJ2-1|TRBD1|-
TGTGCCACCAGTGATCCGGGACAGGGGCTTAATGAGCAGTTCTTC
CATSDPGQGLNEQFF
>TRBV3-1|TRBJ2-7|TRBD2|-
TGTGCCAGCAGCCAAGATCCGGGACTAGCGGGAGAGCCTGCCTACGAGCAGTACTTC
CASSQDPGLAGEPAYEQYF
>TRBV29-1|TRBJ2-3|TRBD2|once
TGCAGCGTTCTTGGGGAGGGGCTAGCGGGACCAGATACGCAGTATTTT
CSVLGEGLAGPDTQYF
>TRBV5-1|TRBJ1-5|TRBD1|-
TGCGCCAGCAGCTTGGGGACAGGGGCGAGTCAGCCCCAGCATTTT
CASSLGTGASQPQHF
>TRBV12-3/TRBV12-4|TRBJ1-2|-|-
TGTGCCAGCAGTTTTGGGGACACCGACTACACCTTC
CASSFGDTDYTF
>TRBV5-6|TRBJ2-3|TRBD2|-
TGTGCCAGCAGCTTTGATCCGGGACTAGCGGGAACAGATACGCAGTATTTT
CASSFDPGLAGTDTQYF
>TRBV7-2|TRBJ2-6|-|-
TGTGCCAGCAGCTCTACTAGGGCTGGGGCCAACGTCCTGACTTTC
CASSSTRAGANVLTF
>TRBV6-6|TRBJ2-5|-|-
TGTGCCAGCAGTTCCCGACCTCAAGAGACCCAGTACTTC
CASSSRPQETQYF
>TRBV9|TRBJ2-1|TRBD2|once
TGTGCCAGCAGCGGGGAGGGTAGCGGGAGAATTGAGCAGTTCTTC
CASSGEGSGRIEQFF
>TRBV6-1|TRBJ2-7|-|-
TGTGCCAGCAGCTCCAGAGTGGCTAGACCATCCTACGAGCAGTACTTC
CASSSRVARPSYEQYF
>TRBV5-6|TRBJ2-5|TRBD2|few
TGTGCCAGCAGCTCGGGACTAGCGGAAGAGACCCAGTACTTC
CASSSGLAEETQYF
>TRBV29-1|TRBJ2-1|-|-
TGCAGCGTATCAGTCAGGAGCTCCTACAATGAGCAGTTCTTC
CSVSVRSSYNEQFF
>TRBV7-9|TRBJ2-1|-|-
TGTGCCAGCAGCTTAGCACATTACAATGAGCAGTTCTTC
CASSLAHYNEQFF
>TRBV6-2/TRBV6-3|TRBJ2-6|-|-
TGTGCCAGCAGTTACTCGCGGACCGACTTCGGCTCTGGGGCCAACGTCCTGACTTTC
CASSYSRTDFGSGANVLTF
>TRBV5-6|TRBJ2-4|TRBD2|-
TGTGCCAGCAGCGGCTGGACTAGAGCGGCCAAAAACATTCAGTACTTC
CASSGWTRAAKNIQYF
>TRBV6-5|TRBJ1-5|-|-
TGTGCCAGCAGTACAACAGGAGGAACTCATCAGCCCCAGCATTTT
CASSTTGGTHQPQHF
>TRBV5-1|TRBJ2-2|-|-
TGCGCCAACAGCTTGGCAAACGGGATTAACACCGGGGAGCTGTTTTTT
CANSLANGINTGELFF
>TRBV5-1|TRBJ1-4|-|-
TGCGCCAGCAGCTACCTTGATATCAATGAAAAACTGTTTTTT
CASSYLDINEKLFF
>TRBV25-1|TRBJ1-2|-|-
TGTGCCAGCAGTGAACTCCGCCCTGACAGGGGCTACACCTTC
CASSELRPDRGYTF
>TRBV7-9|TRBJ1-1|-|-
TGTGCCAGCAGCTTTCGACAGATGAACACTGAAGCTTTCTTT
CASSFRQMNTEAFF
>TRBV10-3|TRBJ1-1|TRBD1|-
TGTGCCATCAGTGACGCCTCTAGGGCAGGGGGAACTGAAGCTTTCTTT
CAISDASRAGGTEAFF